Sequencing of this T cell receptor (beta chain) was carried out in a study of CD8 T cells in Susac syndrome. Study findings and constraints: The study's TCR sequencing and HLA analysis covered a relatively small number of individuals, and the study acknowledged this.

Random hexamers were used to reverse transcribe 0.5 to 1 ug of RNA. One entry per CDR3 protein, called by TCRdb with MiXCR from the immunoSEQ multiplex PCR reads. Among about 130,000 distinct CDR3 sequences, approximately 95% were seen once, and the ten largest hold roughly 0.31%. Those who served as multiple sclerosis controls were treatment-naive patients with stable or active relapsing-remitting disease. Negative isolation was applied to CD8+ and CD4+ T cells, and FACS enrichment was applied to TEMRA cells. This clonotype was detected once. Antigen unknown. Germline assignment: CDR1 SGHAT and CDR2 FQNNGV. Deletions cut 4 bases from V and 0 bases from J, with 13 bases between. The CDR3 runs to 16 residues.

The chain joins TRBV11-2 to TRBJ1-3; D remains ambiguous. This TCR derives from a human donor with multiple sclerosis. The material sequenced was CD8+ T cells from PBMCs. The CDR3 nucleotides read TGTGCCAGCAGCTCCAAGGCCCCGAGCTCTGGAAACACCATATATTTT. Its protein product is CASSSKAPSSGNTIYF.